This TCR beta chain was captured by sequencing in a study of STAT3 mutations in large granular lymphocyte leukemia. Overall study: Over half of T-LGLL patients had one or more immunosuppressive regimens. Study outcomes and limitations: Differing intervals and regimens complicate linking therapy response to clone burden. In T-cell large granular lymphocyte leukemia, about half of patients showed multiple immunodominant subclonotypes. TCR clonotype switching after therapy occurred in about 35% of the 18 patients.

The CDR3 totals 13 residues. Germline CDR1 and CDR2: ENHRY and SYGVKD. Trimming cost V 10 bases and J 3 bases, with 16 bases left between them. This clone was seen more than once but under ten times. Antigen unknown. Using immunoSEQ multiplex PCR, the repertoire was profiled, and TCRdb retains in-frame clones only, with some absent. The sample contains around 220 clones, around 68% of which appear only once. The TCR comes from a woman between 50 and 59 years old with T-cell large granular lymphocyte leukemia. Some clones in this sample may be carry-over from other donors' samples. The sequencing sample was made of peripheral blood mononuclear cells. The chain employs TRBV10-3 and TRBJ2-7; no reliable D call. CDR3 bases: TGTGCCACGTCCGCCGGCGGTTTCTACGAGCAGTACTTC. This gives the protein CATSAGGFYEQYF.